This T cell receptor (beta chain) was captured by sequencing in a study of T-cell reconstitution after alpha-beta-depleted transplantation in children. Study-level findings and limits: Some patients owed their high day-60 TCRbeta diversity to surviving recipient T cells and thymic progenitors. One year post-transplant, T-cell counts and diversity were largely derived from T cells produced anew. Reportedly, alpha-beta T cells present about two months post-transplant originated from several hundred expanded clones of graft origin.

Germline lookup yields CDR1 LNHDA and CDR2 SQIVND (reference sequence). J lost 1 base, V lost 4 bases, and 3 bases had no gene match. The CDR3 extends over 14 amino acids. TCRbeta library preparation incorporated unique molecular identifiers. TCRdb reanalysed the PCR reads using MiXCR and keeps one entry per CDR3 protein. This table has approximately 650,000 distinct CDR3 sequences, 13% appearing once. The table lists this clonotype with a few counts. What it recognizes is unknown. V and J are TRBV19 and TRBJ2-5, with TRBD1 matching over 7 bases. The source material was PBMCs, sampled before TCRalphabeta/CD19-depleted stem cell transplant. The origin of this receptor is a girl aged 2 to 9 with congenital amegakaryocytic thrombocytopenia, due to receive a stem cell transplant. The CDR3 nucleotides read TGTGCCAGTAGTAAAGGGACAGTCCAAGAGACCCAGTACTTC. This gives the protein CASSKGTVQETQYF.